This T cell receptor beta chain was recorded in a study of identical twins. TCRdb re-called the 5' RACE reads with MiXCR, one entry per CDR3 protein. The data show some 1,700,000 distinct CDR3 sequences, with roughly a third seen just once and 0.25% to 0.3% held by the top ten. Regarding the study as a whole: Its conclusions, products of cross-sectional statistical analysis, did not come from following the same donors. Researchers reported excess low generation probability among twin-shared out-of-frame alpha sequences. Model-predicted out-of-frame TCR alpha sharing fell below observed values in monozygotic twins. Analyses of zero insertions could, in part, be confounded by invariant MAIT and iNKT cells.

Many counts were recorded for this clonotype. Its antigen remains unidentified. Germline CDR1 reads SGHRS; CDR2 reads YFSETQ. The ends were cut back, 0 bases at V and 5 bases at J, with 5 bases in the middle. This CDR3 is built from 12 residues. The J gene is TRBJ2-5, the V gene TRBV5-1; D gene uncertain. Sequences were obtained from cord blood. This receptor was identified in a newborn girl in good health. The CDR3 sequence is CASSLGYETQYF. The CDR3 DNA follows: TGCGCCAGCAGCTTGGGGTACGAGACCCAGTACTTC.